This passage covers 5 T cell receptor beta chains from one sample sequenced in a study of OX40 agonist ivuxolimab in advanced cancers. Sequencing used immunoSEQ multiplex PCR; TCRdb keeps in-frame clones, though not all of them. The table has approximately 30,000 clones, approximately 80% seen once; the top ten hold around 10%. Sequenced material: CD4+ or CD8+ T cells sorted from blood, taken in a trial of the OX40 agonist ivuxolimab. The receptors shown here come from an adult with an advanced solid tumor such as melanoma, head and neck, liver or kidney cancer.

The chain employs TRBV27 and TRBJ2-1, with TRBD1 identical over 9 bases. Germline assignment: CDR1 MNHEY and CDR2 SMNVEV (reference sequence). The ends lost 5 bases at V and 8 bases at J; junction bases unmatched: 13. This CDR3 contains 16 residues. CDR3 in amino acids: CASSMITGGGIYEQFF. In nucleotides, the CDR3 is TGTGCCAGCAGTATGATTACAGGGGGCGGAATCTATGAGCAGTTCTTC.

Points on this clone: One end of the junction fails to match germline, which may point to a read error. The chain is built from TRBV7-2 and TRBJ2-1; possibly TRBD1 or TRBD2 for D (6 bases each). CDR1 is SGHTA and CDR2 is FQGNSA in the germline V gene. The CDR3 consists of 15 residues. Here the CDR3 reads CASSPGGGSYNEQFF. DNA of the CDR3: TGCGCCAGCAGCCCAGGAGGGGGCTCCTACAATGAGCAGTTCTTC.

The chain has TRBV2 and TRBJ2-1; D tentatively reads TRBD1 or TRBD2 (5 bases each). The germline CDR1 and CDR2 sequences are SNHLY and FYNNEI. The germline V and J ends were trimmed by 6 bases and 8 bases, with 20 bases remaining between them. This CDR3 is built from 15 residues. The CDR3 sequence is CASREPGPRAYEQFF. As DNA, the CDR3 is TGTGCCAGCAGGGAACCGGGACCCAGGGCATATGAGCAGTTCTTC.

This rearrangement joins TRBV4-1 to TRBJ2-7; D ambiguous. The V end was cut by 0 bases, the J end by 3 bases, with 9 bases between. CDR1 is MGHRA and CDR2 is YSYEKL in the germline V gene. The length of the CDR3 is 14 residues. The CDR3 sequence is CASSQDGVFYEQYF. The CDR3 coding sequence is TGCGCCAGCAGCCAAGACGGAGTGTTCTACGAGCAGTACTTC.

This clone was observed a few times. The chain is built from TRBV7-3 and TRBJ2-1; D perhaps matches TRBD2 (5 bases). This CDR3 comprises 13 residues. The germline V gene encodes CDR1 SGHTA and CDR2 FQGTGA. Trimming stripped 4 bases from V and 3 bases from J, with 7 bases between. The CDR3 nucleotides are TGTGCCAGCAGCTCCAGCGGCTACAATGAGCAGTTCTTC. Its protein is CASSSSGYNEQFF.